This T cell receptor (beta chain) was sequenced during a study of blood T cell repertoires in COVID-19. Study context: Sample material is recorded as cDNA or gDNA derived from T cells, B-cell-depleted T cells, or PBMCs.

V lost 4 bases and J 0 bases, leaving 11 bases between the germline ends. Germline V CDR1 and CDR2: ENHRY, SYGVKD. The CDR3 has 15 amino acids. Contact with a PCR-confirmed or clinician-diagnosed COVID-19 case occurred within 2 weeks of entry. Source study methods: Estimation of nucleated cell counts relied on the amplification of reference gene primers. Profiling relied on immunoSEQ multiplex PCR, and the TCRdb table lists in-frame clones only, not all of them. The V and J calls and clone size are taken from that table; D and trimming were inferred from the DNA. The repertoire holds 360,000 or so clones, 88% seen once, with over 0.9% in the top ten.

The chain joins TRBV10-3 to TRBJ2-3; D perhaps matches TRBD2 (5 bases). The receptor's source is a woman aged 25 to 39 who had been exposed to COVID-19. The sample comprised PBMCs or T cells enriched from blood (not recorded which). CDR3: CAISGEQPSTDTQYF. The CDR3 DNA is TGTGCCATCAGTGGGGAGCAGCCTAGCACAGATACGCAGTATTTT.